These 24 T cell receptor beta chains were all obtained from the same sample, sequenced in a study of T cell responses to AZD1222 COVID-19 vaccine. The data were produced by immunoSEQ multiplex PCR, yet TCRdb's version contains in-frame clones alone and is incomplete. The sample contains about 64,000 clones, 80% to 95% of which appear only once. Sequenced material: peripheral blood, taken 28 days after the second dose of the MenACWY control vaccine. The receptors originated from an adult who received the MenACWY meningococcal vaccine as a control.

This chain uses TRBV5-5 with TRBJ1-3, with D unresolved. This CDR3 contains 14 residues. V was trimmed by 0 bases and J by 7 bases, leaving 11 bases between them. Germline-derived CDR1 and CDR2 are SGHKS and YYEKEE (reference sequence). As DNA, the CDR3 is TGTGCCAGCAGCTTGGGGGGATATGGCAACACCATATATTTT. Protein: CASSLGGYGNTIYF.

The rearrangement joins TRBV7-9 to TRBJ1-1; 12 bases map to TRBD1. CDR1 is SEHNR, CDR2 FQNEAQ, per germline (reference sequence). V dropped 8 bases and J dropped 3; count of bases not matched to a gene: 4. This CDR3 spans 14 amino acids. The CDR3 coding sequence is TGTGCCAGCCGAGGGACAGGGGGCCACACTGAAGCTTTCTTT. Amino acids: CASRGTGGHTEAFF.

This chain uses TRBV6-5 with TRBJ1-4; D might be TRBD1 (5 bases). Trimming removed 4 bases at V and 0 bases at J, with 12 bases between. Germline CDR1 and CDR2: MNHEY and SVGAGI. The CDR3 is made up of 16 amino acids. The CDR3 reads CASSFRGGTTNEKLFF. The CDR3 coding sequence is TGTGCCAGCAGTTTCCGGGGGGGTACAACTAATGAAAAACTGTTTTTT.

The V call is TRBV28, the J call TRBJ2-7; D could derive from TRBD1 or TRBD2 (6 bases each). In germline, CDR1 is MDHEN, CDR2 SYDVKM. V lost 5 bases and J 1 base, leaving 15 bases between the germline ends. CDR3 length: 15 amino acids. CDR3 in amino acids: CASSQTGGGSYEQYF. The CDR3 bases are TGTGCCAGCAGTCAGACCGGGGGCGGTTCCTACGAGCAGTACTTC.

The V call is TRBV6-2 or TRBV6-3, the J call TRBJ2-1, with 10 bases matching TRBD2. Trimming took 5 bases from V and 5 from J; bases not matched to a gene: 6. Germline-derived CDR1 and CDR2 are MNHEY and SVGEGT. This CDR3 region has 15 residues. The CDR3 DNA reads as TGTGCCAGCAGTCCGGGACTAGCGAAGAACAATGAGCAGTTCTTC. This gives the protein CASSPGLAKNNEQFF.

The rearrangement uses TRBV4-1 and TRBJ1-2, with D unresolved. The CDR3 length is 14 residues. CDR1 is MGHRA and CDR2 is YSYEKL in the germline V gene. Trimming removed 1 base from V and 3 bases from J, with 9 bases in between. The CDR3 loop reads CASSQVQVHYGYTF. The DNA of the CDR3 is TGCGCCAGCAGCCAAGTTCAAGTGCACTATGGCTACACCTTC.

The chain recombines TRBV18 with TRBJ1-2; 8 nucleotides line up with TRBD1. Germline assignment: CDR1 KGHSH and CDR2 LQKENI. The CDR3 consists of 13 residues. Trimming took 3 bases from V and 7 from J; bases not matched to a gene: 4. CDR3 sequence: CASSPRTGSGYTF. The CDR3 DNA reads as TGTGCCAGCTCACCTAGGACAGGGTCTGGCTACACCTTC.

The CDR3 region is CASSLRPLAGYNEQFF. DNA for the CDR3: TGTGCCAGCAGCTTAAGACCACTAGCGGGGTACAATGAGCAGTTCTTC. The chain is built from TRBV11-2 and TRBJ2-1; 10 bases fit TRBD2. Germline V lookup: CDR1 SGHAT, CDR2 FQNNGV. V lost 2 bases to trimming and J lost 4 bases; unmatched junction nucleotides: 5. The CDR3 is 16 amino acids.

This chain connects TRBV6-5 to TRBJ2-1, with 12 bases aligning to TRBD2. Germline assignment: CDR1 MNHEY and CDR2 SVGAGI. With 4 bases clipped from V and 6 bases from J, the junction kept 7 bases outside the gene matches. The CDR3 length is 16 residues. In DNA form, the CDR3 reads TGTGCCAGCAGTTCATCGGGACTAGCGGGTCCCAATGAGCAGTTCTTC. It codes for CASSSSGLAGPNEQFF.

The CDR3 DNA reads as TGTGCCATCAGTGGGGCGCCCCCAGATTCGGAAAAACTGTTTTTT. This sequence encodes CAISGAPPDSEKLFF. This sequence joins TRBV10-3 and TRBJ1-4, with D uncertain. V was pared by 4 bases and J by 8 bases, with 17 bases between. CDR3 length: 15 amino acids. Germline values: CDR1 ENHRY, CDR2 SYGVKD.

The V gene is TRBV6-5, the J gene TRBJ2-3; no clear D. The length of the CDR3 is 14 residues. V was cut by 0 bases and J by 0 bases, with 4 bases left in between. Germline V gives CDR1 MNHEY, CDR2 SVGAGI. CDR3 region: CASSYSTSTDTQYF. CDR3 coding DNA: TGTGCCAGCAGTTACTCGACCAGCACAGATACGCAGTATTTT.

The chain employs TRBV5-1 and TRBJ2-2; TRBD1 might be the D (6 bases). There are 17 residues in the CDR3. The V end lost 0 bases, the J end lost 4 bases, and 16 bases lay between the germline ends. CDR1 and CDR2 (germline): SGHRS, YFSETQ. CDR3 region: CASSLEGQQMGTGELFF. The CDR3 DNA reads as TGCGCCAGCAGCTTGGAAGGACAGCAGATGGGCACCGGGGAGCTGTTTTTT.

J is TRBJ2-6 and V is TRBV25-1; no definite D call. From germline, CDR1 is MGHDK and CDR2 SYGVNS. Trimming removed 2 bases from V and 4 bases from J, with 3 bases in between. The CDR3 is 13 residues long. The CDR3 DNA reads as TGTGCCAGCAGTGAAGCCGGGGCCAACGTCCTGACTTTC. Protein product: CASSEAGANVLTF.

The rearrangement links TRBV27 to TRBJ2-5; D unclear. V gave up 8 bases and J gave up 4 bases, with 20 bases separating them. The length of the CDR3 is 15 residues. Germline V CDR1 and CDR2: MNHEY, SMNVEV (reference sequence). CDR3 loop: CASGPTPFPGETQYF. As DNA, the CDR3 is TGTGCCAGCGGCCCAACTCCCTTTCCCGGAGAGACCCAGTACTTC.

The V call is TRBV27, the J call TRBJ2-7, with TRBD2 as a possible D gene (6 bases). The CDR3 is 16 amino acids. Germline V gene sequence: CDR1 MNHEY, CDR2 SMNVEV (reference sequence). V lost 6 bases, J lost 2 bases, and 20 bases lay in between. The CDR3: CASSTRWGDQPYEQYF. For the CDR3, the DNA is TGTGCCAGCAGCACACGTTGGGGGGATCAGCCCTACGAGCAGTACTTC.

V gene TRBV5-1 combines with J gene TRBJ2-2; D is unclear. The CDR3 is made up of 15 amino acids. From germline, CDR1 is SGHRS and CDR2 YFSETQ. V gave up 5 bases and J gave up 3 bases, with 14 bases separating them. CDR3 in amino acids: CASSGSVSDTGELFF. CDR3 in DNA: TGCGCCAGCAGTGGATCAGTAAGCGACACCGGGGAGCTGTTTTTT.

The chain has TRBV18 and TRBJ2-7; 9 bases align to TRBD1. Trimming took 4 bases from V and 1 from J; bases not matched to a gene: 5. Germline assignment: CDR1 KGHSH and CDR2 LQKENI. This CDR3 contains 15 residues. The CDR3 region has the DNA TGTGCCAGCTCACTCCCGGGACAGGGTTCCTACGAGCAGTACTTC. Translating gives CASSLPGQGSYEQYF.

CDR3 sequence (DNA): TGTGCCAGCAGAAGACACAGGGCTAGCACAGATACGCAGTATTTT. This codes for CASRRHRASTDTQYF. This chain connects TRBV28 to TRBJ2-3; a possible D gene is TRBD1 (6 bases). The length of the CDR3 is 15 residues. The V and J ends lost 6 bases and 0 bases respectively, with 13 bases between them. CDR1 is MDHEN and CDR2 is SYDVKM in the germline V gene.

The gene calls are TRBV6-1 and TRBJ2-1; 8 nucleotides align to TRBD2. V shed 0 bases and J 10 bases; nucleotides not matched to a gene: 8. The CDR3 contains 15 residues. The germline V gene has CDR1 MNHNS and CDR2 SASEGT. CDR3 nucleotide sequence: TGTGCCAGCAGTGAAGCTGCCGGGACTAGGAACGAGCAGTTCTTC. It codes for CASSEAAGTRNEQFF.

The J gene is TRBJ1-2, the V gene TRBV11-2, with D possibly being TRBD1 (6 bases). The ends were cut back, 5 bases at V and 2 bases at J, with 15 bases in the middle. Per the germline V gene, CDR1 is SGHAT and CDR2 is FQNNGV. The CDR3 is made up of 15 amino acids. The CDR3 is CASSANVGGNYGYTF. CDR3 nucleotide sequence: TGTGCCAGCAGCGCGAACGTAGGGGGAAACTATGGCTACACCTTC.

The chain links TRBV5-4 to TRBJ2-7; 9 bases are shared with TRBD2. Per germline, CDR1 SGHNT and CDR2 YYREEE (reference sequence). Losses at the gene ends were 0 bases for V and 0 bases for J; bases not matched to a gene: 7. The CDR3 totals 17 residues. CDR3 sequence: CASSLVGLAGISYEQYF. The CDR3 bases are TGTGCCAGCAGCTTGGTAGGGCTAGCGGGAATCTCCTACGAGCAGTACTTC.

This clone was seen just once. This chain links TRBV3-1 (or the pseudogene TRBV3-2) with TRBJ2-5, with D unclear. Germline-derived CDR1 and CDR2 are LGHDT and YNNKEL (reference sequence). The CDR3 covers 12 residues. V was cut by 0 bases and J by 5 bases, with 4 bases left in between. The CDR3 bases are TGTGCCAGCAGCCAAGACCGTGAGACCCAGTACTTC. It translates to CASSQDRETQYF.

The chain has TRBV11-2 and TRBJ1-3, with D maybe TRBD1 (5 bases). V was shortened by 3 bases and J by 3 bases, with 9 bases between the two germline ends. The CDR3 is 14 residues long. CDR1 and CDR2 (germline): SGHAT, FQNNGV. This CDR3 reads CASSFQGFGNTIYF. As DNA, the CDR3 is TGTGCCAGCAGCTTCCAGGGATTTGGAAACACCATATATTTT.

Worth noting for this clone: The sample carries other DNA sequences with the same CDR3. V usage is TRBV4-1 and J usage is TRBJ2-7; TRBD2 matches 8 bases. This CDR3 region has 15 residues. Germline lookup yields CDR1 MGHRA and CDR2 YSYEKL. V lost 4 bases and J lost 1; bases outside the gene matches: 6. The CDR3: CASSPTGTRSYEQYF. CDR3 DNA: TGCGCCAGCAGCCCGACCGGGACTAGGTCCTACGAGCAGTACTTC.